Each of the 19 T cell receptor beta chains below was sequenced from the same sample in a study of T-cell reconstitution after alpha-beta-depleted transplantation in children. Unique molecular identifiers were built into the TCRbeta library. TCRdb called the PCR reads again in MiXCR, with one record for every CDR3 protein. The data show around 500,000 distinct CDR3 sequences, with roughly 23% seen just once and roughly 14% held by the top ten. The source material was PBMCs, mostly from graft donor cells, sampled 360 days after TCRalphabeta/CD19-depleted stem cell transplant. The receptors were gathered from a boy younger than two who had a stem cell transplant for acute myeloid leukemia, so the T cells may come from the graft donor.

The rearrangement links TRBV20-1 to TRBJ1-2; D remains ambiguous. Germline lookup yields CDR1 DFQATT and CDR2 SNEGSKA (reference sequence). Trimming took off 0 bases at V and 8 bases at J, with 16 bases between the two ends. The CDR3 runs to 14 residues. The CDR3 loop reads CSARDPFASEGYTF. As DNA, the CDR3 is TGCAGTGCTAGAGATCCCTTCGCCTCCGAGGGCTACACCTTC.

This clonotype was observed at least ten times. The gene calls are TRBV6-6 and TRBJ1-1, with a weak D call TRBD1 (5 bases). Germline loops: CDR1 MNHNY, CDR2 SVGAGI (reference sequence). Trimming shortened V by 5 bases and J by 5 bases, and 18 bases separated the two germline ends. This CDR3 has 15 residues. CDR3 sequence: CASSRPLGVRTEAFF. The CDR3 DNA reads as TGTGCCAGCAGTCGTCCCTTGGGGGTAAGAACTGAAGCTTTCTTT.

This sequence joins TRBV20-1 and TRBJ1-5, with no clear D. The germline V gene encodes CDR1 DFQATT and CDR2 SNEGSKA (reference sequence). V shed 5 bases and J shed 1 base, with 15 bases lying between them. There are 15 residues in the CDR3. CDR3 sequence: CSALVGQRSNQPQHF. The CDR3 DNA reads TGCAGTGCTCTGGTGGGTCAGCGGAGCAATCAGCCCCAGCATTTT.

This clonotype came up many times. The chain carries TRBV5-1 and TRBJ2-2; no clear D gene. The CDR3 has 15 residues. CDR1 SGHRS and CDR2 YFSETQ come from the germline V gene. V was clipped by 0 bases and J by 4 bases, with 10 bases between them. CDR3 in DNA: TGCGCCAGCAGCTTGGACGGGTTGAGCACCGGGGAGCTGTTTTTT. Its translation is CASSLDGLSTGELFF. The complete variable domain, with remaining parts taken from reference TRBV5-1 and TRBJ2-2, reads KAGVTQTPRYLIKTRGQQVTLSCSPISGHRSVSWYQQTPGQGLQFLFEYFSETQRNKGNFPGRFSGRQFSNSRSEMNVSTLELGDSALYLCASSLDGLSTGELFFGEGSRLTVL.

This clonotype was seen repeatedly, ten times or more. V usage is TRBV12-3 or TRBV12-4 and J usage is TRBJ2-1, with 8 bases fitting TRBD1. Losses at the gene ends were 3 bases for V and 8 bases for J; bases not matched to a gene: 6. The CDR3 is made up of 14 amino acids. The CDR3 nucleotides read TGTGCCAGCAGTTTTGAGGACAGGGTCTATGAGCAGTTCTTC. It is translated as CASSFEDRVYEQFF.

This clonotype was recorded a few times. The chain uses TRBV6-2 or TRBV6-3 and TRBJ1-1; the D is unclear. The CDR3 consists of 14 residues. The germline CDR1 and CDR2 sequences are MNHEY and SVGEGT. V was clipped by 2 bases and J by 3 bases, with 10 bases between them. Here the CDR3 DNA reads TGTGCCAGCAGTTACCTCGAGGGAGACACTGAAGCTTTCTTT. The encoded protein is CASSYLEGDTEAFF.

This clonotype has just a few counts. This rearrangement joins TRBV11-2 to TRBJ1-6, with 8 nucleotides matching TRBD1. CDR1 SGHAT and CDR2 FQNNGV come from the germline V gene. This CDR3 region has 17 residues. Unmatched junction bases numbered 11, after V lost 3 bases and J lost 7 bases. This CDR3 is CASSFDLGQGGNSPLHF. The CDR3 DNA reads as TGTGCCAGCAGCTTCGACCTTGGACAGGGCGGCAATTCACCCCTCCACTTT.

This clonotype was seen ten or more times. The chain uses TRBV20-1 and TRBJ2-1; 13 nucleotides align to TRBD2. Germline assignment: CDR1 DFQATT and CDR2 SNEGSKA (reference sequence). This CDR3 comprises 16 residues. With 8 bases clipped from V and 0 bases from J, the junction kept 7 bases outside the gene matches. The chain's CDR3 is CSPGLAGATSYNEQFF. DNA for the CDR3: TGCAGTCCTGGACTAGCGGGGGCGACCTCCTACAATGAGCAGTTCTTC.

This clonotype was counted once. At one of its ends the junction is not consistent with the germline gene, which may arise from a read error. J is TRBJ2-7 and V is TRBV20-1; TRBD2 might be the D (6 bases). This CDR3 has 12 amino acids. Per germline, CDR1 DFQATT and CDR2 SNEGSKA (reference sequence). In DNA, the CDR3 is TGCAGTGCTAGAGGGACTACCTACGAGCTGTACTTC. Its translation: CSARGTTYELYF.

This clonotype was detected ten times or more. CDR3 residues: CASILSSLGAPQETQYF. CDR3 in DNA: TGTGCCAGCATCCTATCGTCGCTCGGAGCCCCCCAAGAGACCCAGTACTTC. V is TRBV7-2 and J is TRBJ2-5; the D is unclear. Per the germline V gene, CDR1 is SGHTA and CDR2 is FQGNSA. The CDR3 sequence is 17 residues long. Trimming took 7 bases from V and 1 from J, leaving 22 bases between them.

This clonotype occurred many times. The chain links TRBV5-1 to TRBJ2-6; D ambiguous. Germline loops: CDR1 SGHRS, CDR2 YFSETQ. The CDR3 runs 16 residues. V was shortened by 0 bases and J by 8 bases, with 15 bases between the two germline ends. The CDR3 here is CASSLVASRLTNVLTF. The CDR3 DNA reads TGCGCCAGCAGCTTGGTGGCGTCTAGGCTGACCAACGTCCTGACTTTC. The whole variable domain, remainder taken from reference TRBV5-1 and TRBJ2-6, is KAGVTQTPRYLIKTRGQQVTLSCSPISGHRSVSWYQQTPGQGLQFLFEYFSETQRNKGNFPGRFSGRQFSNSRSEMNVSTLELGDSALYLCASSLVASRLTNVLTFGAGSRLTVL.

This clonotype was recorded at least ten times. The chain uses TRBV7-2 and TRBJ2-1; the match to TRBD1 covers 9 bases. There are 17 residues in the CDR3. Trimming removed 5 bases from V and 2 bases from J; junction bases left unmatched: 10. The germline gives CDR1 SGHTA, CDR2 FQGNSA. The CDR3 DNA reads as TGTGCCAGCAGCGGGGAACAGGGGGCGCATCCCTACAATGAGCAGTTCTTC. The encoded protein is CASSGEQGAHPYNEQFF.

This clonotype has at least ten counts. The J gene is TRBJ2-1, the V gene TRBV3-1; D might be TRBD1 (6 bases). With 0 bases removed from V and 4 bases from J, the gap between germline ends came to 10 bases. From germline, CDR1 is LGHDT and CDR2 YNNKEL (reference sequence). There are 15 residues in the CDR3. CDR3 residues: CASSQDGGRYNEQFF. The CDR3 nucleotides are TGTGCCAGCAGCCAAGATGGGGGCCGGTACAATGAGCAGTTCTTC.

This clonotype has at least ten counts. The V and J genes are TRBV5-5 and TRBJ1-4, with unresolved D. The CDR3 loop spans 12 amino acids. V was pared by 0 bases and J by 8 bases, with 5 bases between. CDR1 and CDR2 from the germline V gene are SGHKS and YYEKEE (reference sequence). CDR3 sequence (DNA): TGTGCCAGCAGCTTGGAAAGCGAAAAACTGTTTTTT. Translation gives CASSLESEKLFF.

The rearrangement links TRBV4-3 to TRBJ2-7, with D possibly TRBD2 on 6 matching bases. The CDR3 consists of 15 residues. The V gene lost 1 base and the J gene lost 0 bases, with 10 bases spanning the gap. Germline V gene data show CDR1 as LGHNA and CDR2 as YSLEER. For the CDR3, the DNA is TGCGCCAGCAGCCAAGGAAATAGCGGCTCCTACGAGCAGTACTTC. As protein: CASSQGNSGSYEQYF.

This chain joins TRBV4-1 and TRBJ2-1, with 8 bases lining up with TRBD2. The CDR3 has 14 residues. V shed 6 bases, J shed 8 bases, and the junction held 9 bases outside the gene matches. CDR1 MGHRA and CDR2 YSYEKL come from the germline V gene. The CDR3 reads CASSQLLAGHEQFF. The CDR3 bases are TGCGCCAGCAGTCAGCTTCTAGCGGGCCATGAGCAGTTCTTC.

V and J are TRBV7-2 and TRBJ1-1, with TRBD1 identical over 9 bases. The CDR3 spans 15 residues. Germline lookup yields CDR1 SGHTA and CDR2 FQGNSA. Unmatched junction bases numbered 5, after V lost 6 bases and J lost 0 bases. The chain's CDR3 is CASRRQGGMNTEAFF. The CDR3 nucleotides read TGTGCCAGCAGGAGACAGGGGGGCATGAACACTGAAGCTTTCTTT. The full variable domain, in which reference TRBV7-2 and TRBJ1-1 provide the parts outside the CDR3, is GAGVSQSPSNKVTEKGKDVELRCDPISGHTALYWYRQSLGQGLEFLIYFQGNSAPDKSGLPSDRFSAERTGGSVSTLTIQRTQQEDSAVYLCASRRQGGMNTEAFFGQGTRLTVV.

At least ten counts were recorded for this clonotype. The chain links TRBV5-5 to TRBJ2-2, with D tentatively TRBD1 (6 bases). Trimming took 5 bases from V and 1 from J, leaving 12 bases between them. Germline lookup yields CDR1 SGHKS and CDR2 YYEKEE (reference sequence). The CDR3 loop spans 15 amino acids. The CDR3 DNA follows: TGTGCCAGCAGACGTCAGGGGATGAACACCGGGGAGCTGTTTTTT. It codes for CASRRQGMNTGELFF. The variable domain in full, completed from reference TRBV5-5 and TRBJ2-2, reads DAGVTQSPTHLIKTRGQQVTLRCSPISGHKSVSWYQQVLGQGPQFIFQYYEKEERGRGNFPDRFSARQFPNYSSELNVNALLLGDSALYLCASRRQGMNTGELFFGEGSRLTVL.

The V call is TRBV28, the J call TRBJ1-4, with D perhaps matching TRBD1 (5 bases). Germline V gene lookup returns CDR1 MDHEN and CDR2 SYDVKM. The CDR3 extends over 13 amino acids. Trimming stripped 3 bases from V and 8 bases from J, with 10 bases between. This CDR3 is CASSLGVWEKLFF. CDR3 DNA sequence: TGTGCCAGCAGTTTGGGGGTCTGGGAAAAACTGTTTTTT.